A single sample is the source of the 8 T cell receptor beta chains below, sequenced in a study of CD8 T cells in ankylosing spondylitis. TCRdb re-called the 5' RACE reads with MiXCR, one entry per CDR3 protein. This repertoire shows about 400,000 distinct CDR3 sequences, approximately 20% found once; its top ten account for roughly 16%. Study-level results: A TCR beta motif of fewer than 10 highly homologous variants seemed to mark ankylosing spondylitis blood.

No antigen is known for these receptors. Sequencing was done on a sample of blood, either unsorted or a sorted T cell fraction (not recorded which). These receptors all stem from a male donor with ankylosing spondylitis.

In its sample, this clonotype is medium-sized (0.01 to 0.1%). The chain is built from TRBV29-1 and TRBJ2-1; D is ambiguous. This CDR3 contains 13 residues. Trimming removed 7 bases at V and 2 bases at J, with 12 bases between. Germline V gene sequence: CDR1 SQVTM, CDR2 ANQGSEA. This CDR3 is CSGSSRTYNEQFF. The CDR3 DNA reads as TGCAGCGGTTCCAGTAGGACCTACAATGAGCAGTTCTTC.

Many counts were recorded for this clonotype. The gene calls are TRBV24-1 and TRBJ2-1; no definite D call. V was shortened by 2 bases and J by 5 bases, with 0 bases between the two germline ends. Germline V lookup: CDR1 KGHDR, CDR2 SFDVKD. The CDR3 spans 11 residues. The CDR3 sequence is CATSDYNEQFF. CDR3 coding DNA: TGTGCCACCAGTGATTACAATGAGCAGTTCTTC.

The gene calls are TRBV5-5 and TRBJ1-5; no firm D call. The V end was cut by 4 bases, the J end by 3 bases, with 14 bases between. CDR1 is SGHKS, CDR2 YYEKEE, per germline (reference sequence). This CDR3 is built from 15 residues. CDR3 loop: CASSAGVAVNQPQHF. CDR3 coding DNA: TGTGCCAGCAGCGCCGGGGTAGCGGTCAATCAGCCCCAGCATTTT. Looking up the rest from reference TRBV5-5 and TRBJ1-5 gives the full variable domain: DAGVTQSPTHLIKTRGQQVTLRCSPISGHKSVSWYQQVLGQGPQFIFQYYEKEERGRGNFPDRFSARQFPNYSSELNVNALLLGDSALYLCASSAGVAVNQPQHFGDGTRLSIL.

Only a few counts were recorded for this clonotype. J is TRBJ1-1 and V is TRBV18, with D unresolved. This CDR3 has 14 amino acids. Germline CDR1 KGHSH, CDR2 LQKENI. Trimming shortened V by 1 base and J by 1 base, and 7 bases separated the two germline ends. This CDR3 is CASSPQAGNTEAFF. The CDR3 DNA is TGTGCCAGCTCACCACAGGCTGGGAACACTGAAGCTTTCTTT.

This sequence joins TRBV18 and TRBJ2-7; TRBD1 or TRBD2 may be the D gene (5 bases each). V lost 3 bases and J 7 bases, leaving 16 bases between the germline ends. The CDR3 loop spans 14 amino acids. CDR1 is KGHSH and CDR2 is LQKENI in the germline V gene. The CDR3 DNA sequence: TGTGCCAGCTCACCCCGGACGGGGCCGGAGGAGCAGTACTTC. Its translation is CASSPRTGPEEQYF.

This clonotype was seen at least ten times. J is TRBJ2-5 and V is TRBV10-3; no definite D call. The V gene's germline CDR1 is ENHRY and CDR2 SYGVKD. This CDR3 is built from 12 residues. Deletions cut 0 bases from V and 5 bases from J, with 4 bases between. The CDR3 region is CAISESRETQYF. The CDR3 coding sequence is TGTGCCATCAGTGAGTCGAGGGAGACCCAGTACTTC.

This clonotype was seen a few times. V gene TRBV9 combines with J gene TRBJ2-3, with D hard to call. This CDR3 contains 13 residues. Trimming stripped 0 bases from V and 4 bases from J, with 6 bases between. The germline CDR1 and CDR2 sequences are SGDLS and YYNGEE. The CDR3 DNA reads TGTGCCAGCAGCGTAGTTGTTTCAGATACGCAGTATTTT. As protein: CASSVVVSDTQYF.

The chain combines TRBV6-1 with TRBJ1-3, with a possible D match to TRBD1 (6 bases). The germline V gene has CDR1 MNHNS and CDR2 SASEGT. Deletions cut 5 bases from V and 4 bases from J, with 12 bases between. This CDR3 contains 14 residues. The CDR3 sequence is CASSTGSKGNTIYF. In nucleotides, the CDR3 is TGTGCCAGCAGTACAGGGTCTAAAGGAAACACCATATATTTT.